This TCR beta chain appears in the sequencing data of a study of shared clonotypes between healthy human individuals. The CDR3 runs 15 residues. The germline CDR1 and CDR2 sequences are LGHNA and YSLEER. The germline V and J ends were trimmed by 1 base and 3 bases, with 13 bases remaining between them. A word on this clone: Other DNA sequences in the sample encode the same CDR3.

Libraries were prepared by immunoSEQ multiplex PCR; TCRdb keeps only in-frame clonotypes and omits some of them. The sample records about 2.2 million clones, 85% to 95% being singletons. CD8 cells classed as naive were CD45RO-negative and positively selected for CCR7, excluding terminally differentiated effector memory CD45RA+ cells. The rearrangement uses TRBV4-3 and TRBJ2-7, with D possibly matching TRBD2 (6 bases). Source material: naive CD8+ T cells from PBMCs. The clonotype originates from a man aged 18 to 35 in good health. Some clones in this sample may be carry-over from other donors' samples. The CDR3 sequence is CASSQGRTKSYEQYF. The DNA of the CDR3 is TGCGCCAGCAGCCAAGGCAGGACTAAGAGCTACGAGCAGTACTTC.